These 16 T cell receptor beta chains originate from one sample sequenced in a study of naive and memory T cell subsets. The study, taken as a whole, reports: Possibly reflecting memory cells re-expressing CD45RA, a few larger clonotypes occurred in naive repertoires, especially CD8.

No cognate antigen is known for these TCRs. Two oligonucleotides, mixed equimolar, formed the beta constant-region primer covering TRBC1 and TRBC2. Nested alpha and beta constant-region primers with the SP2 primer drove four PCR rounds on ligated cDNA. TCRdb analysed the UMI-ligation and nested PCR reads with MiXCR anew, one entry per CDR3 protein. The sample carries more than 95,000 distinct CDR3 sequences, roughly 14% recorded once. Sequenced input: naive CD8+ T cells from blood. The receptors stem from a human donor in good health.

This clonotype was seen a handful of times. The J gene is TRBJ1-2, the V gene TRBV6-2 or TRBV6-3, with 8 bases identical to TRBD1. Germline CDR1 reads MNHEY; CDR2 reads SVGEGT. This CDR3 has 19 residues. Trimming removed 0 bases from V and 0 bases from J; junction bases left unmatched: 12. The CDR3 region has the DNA TGTGCCAGCAGTTACTCGTTTCGACAGGGGTTTCAAGCTAACTATGGCTACACCTTC. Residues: CASSYSFRQGFQANYGYTF.

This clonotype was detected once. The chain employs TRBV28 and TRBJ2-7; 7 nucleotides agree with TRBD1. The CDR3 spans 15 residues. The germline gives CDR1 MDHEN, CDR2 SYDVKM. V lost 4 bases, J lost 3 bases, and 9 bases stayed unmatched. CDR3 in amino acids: CASSSTGTVIYEQYF. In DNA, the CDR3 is TGTGCCAGCAGTTCCACCGGGACAGTGATCTACGAGCAGTACTTC.

The CDR3 sequence is CASTQDRVVSPYGYTF. The DNA for the CDR3 is TGTGCCAGCACCCAGGACAGGGTTGTATCCCCCTATGGCTACACCTTC. V usage is TRBV7-2 and J usage is TRBJ1-2, with 8 bases lining up with TRBD1. CDR1 is SGHTA, CDR2 FQGNSA, per germline. The V and J ends lost 7 bases and 4 bases, in that order; junction bases with no gene match: 14. The CDR3 is made up of 16 amino acids.

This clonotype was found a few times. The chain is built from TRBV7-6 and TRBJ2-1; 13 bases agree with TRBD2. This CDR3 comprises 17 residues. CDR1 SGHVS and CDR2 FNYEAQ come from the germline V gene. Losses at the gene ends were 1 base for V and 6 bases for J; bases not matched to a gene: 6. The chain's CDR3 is CASSLELAGGPFNEQFF. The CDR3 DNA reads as TGTGCCAGCAGCTTAGAACTAGCGGGAGGGCCCTTCAATGAGCAGTTCTTC.

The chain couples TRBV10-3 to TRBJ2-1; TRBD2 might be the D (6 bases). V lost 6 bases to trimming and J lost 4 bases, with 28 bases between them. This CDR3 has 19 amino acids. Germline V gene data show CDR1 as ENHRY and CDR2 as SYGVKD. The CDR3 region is CAIRTDEILGGETYNEQFF. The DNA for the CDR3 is TGTGCCATCAGGACGGATGAAATACTCGGCGGGGAAACTTACAATGAGCAGTTCTTC.

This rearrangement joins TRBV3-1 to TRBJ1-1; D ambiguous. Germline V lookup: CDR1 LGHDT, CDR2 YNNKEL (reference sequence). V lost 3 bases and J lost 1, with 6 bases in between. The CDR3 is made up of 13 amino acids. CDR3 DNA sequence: TGTGCCAGCAGCCATGCGGGGAACACTGAAGCTTTCTTT. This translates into CASSHAGNTEAFF.

The CDR3 spells CASRSGDADTEAFF. CDR3 DNA sequence: TGTGCCAGCAGGTCAGGGGACGCGGACACTGAAGCTTTCTTT. The J gene is TRBJ1-1, the V gene TRBV11-2, with D tentatively TRBD1 (6 bases). The CDR3 is made up of 14 amino acids. V dropped 6 bases and J dropped 3 bases, with 14 bases sitting between them. Germline V gene data show CDR1 as SGHAT and CDR2 as FQNNGV. The full variable domain, rest sourced from reference TRBV11-2 and TRBJ1-1, is EAGVAQSPRYKIIEKRQSVAFWCNPISGHATLYWYQQILGQGPKLLIQFQNNGVVDDSQLPKDRFSAERLKGVDSTLKIQPAKLEDSAVYLCASRSGDADTEAFFGQGTRLTVV.

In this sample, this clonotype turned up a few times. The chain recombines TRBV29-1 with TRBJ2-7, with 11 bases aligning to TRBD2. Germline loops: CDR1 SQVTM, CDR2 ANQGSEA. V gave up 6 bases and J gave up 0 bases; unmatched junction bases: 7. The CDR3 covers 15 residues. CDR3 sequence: CSVVGTSGYSYEQYF. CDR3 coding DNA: TGCAGCGTGGTAGGGACTAGCGGCTACTCCTACGAGCAGTACTTC.

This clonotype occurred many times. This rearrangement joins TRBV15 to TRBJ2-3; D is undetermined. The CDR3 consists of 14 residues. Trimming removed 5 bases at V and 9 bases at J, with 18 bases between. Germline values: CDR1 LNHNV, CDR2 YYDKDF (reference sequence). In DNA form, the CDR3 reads TGTGCCACCAGCCCCGCTAGGGCCGAAGTGACGCAGTATTTT. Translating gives CATSPARAEVTQYF. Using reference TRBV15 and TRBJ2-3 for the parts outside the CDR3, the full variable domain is DAMVIQNPRYQVTQFGKPVTLSCSQTLNHNVMYWYQQKSSQAPKLLFHYYDKDFNNEADTPDNFQSRRPNTSFCFLDIRSPGLGDTAMYLCATSPARAEVTQYFGPGTRLTVL.

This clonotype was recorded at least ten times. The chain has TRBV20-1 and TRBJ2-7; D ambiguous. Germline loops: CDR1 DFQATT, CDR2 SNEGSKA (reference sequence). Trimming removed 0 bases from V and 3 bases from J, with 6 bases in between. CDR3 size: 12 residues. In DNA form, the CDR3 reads TGCAGTGCTAGAGATACAGTCTACGAGCAGTACTTC. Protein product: CSARDTVYEQYF.

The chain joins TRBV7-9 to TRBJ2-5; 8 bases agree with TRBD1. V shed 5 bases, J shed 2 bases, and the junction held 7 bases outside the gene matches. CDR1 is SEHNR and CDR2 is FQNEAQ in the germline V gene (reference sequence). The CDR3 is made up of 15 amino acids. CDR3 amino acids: CASSRRDRPQETQYF. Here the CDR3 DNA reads TGTGCCAGCAGCCGACGGGACAGGCCTCAAGAGACCCAGTACTTC.

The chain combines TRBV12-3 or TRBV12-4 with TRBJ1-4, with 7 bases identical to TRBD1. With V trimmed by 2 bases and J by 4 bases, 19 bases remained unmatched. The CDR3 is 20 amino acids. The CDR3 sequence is CASSLFGTAYMEGFNEKLFF. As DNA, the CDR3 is TGTGCCAGCAGTTTATTCGGGACAGCCTACATGGAGGGTTTTAATGAAAAACTGTTTTTT.

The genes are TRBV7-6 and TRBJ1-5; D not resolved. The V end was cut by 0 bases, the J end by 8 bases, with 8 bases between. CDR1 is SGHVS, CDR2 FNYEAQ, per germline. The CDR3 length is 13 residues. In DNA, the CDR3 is TGTGCCAGCAGCTTAGCTTCAGGCGAGCCCCAGCATTTT. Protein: CASSLASGEPQHF.

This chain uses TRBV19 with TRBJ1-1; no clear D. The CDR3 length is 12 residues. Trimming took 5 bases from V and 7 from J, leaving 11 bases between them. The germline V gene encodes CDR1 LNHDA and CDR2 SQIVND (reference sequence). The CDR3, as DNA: TGTGCCAGTAGTGAGTCGCGGATTGAAGCTTTCTTT. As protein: CASSESRIEAFF. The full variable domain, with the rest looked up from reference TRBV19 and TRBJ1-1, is DGGITQSPKYLFRKEGQNVTLSCEQNLNHDAMYWYRQDPGQGLRLIYYSQIVNDFQKGDIAEGYSVSREKKESFPLTVTSAQKNPTAFYLCASSESRIEAFFGQGTRLTVV.

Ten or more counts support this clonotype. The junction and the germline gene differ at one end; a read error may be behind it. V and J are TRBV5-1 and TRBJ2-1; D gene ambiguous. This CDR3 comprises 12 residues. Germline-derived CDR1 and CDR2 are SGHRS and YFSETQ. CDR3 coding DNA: TGTGCCAGCAGTTTAGCTGGGAATGAGCAGTTCTTC. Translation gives CASSLAGNEQFF.

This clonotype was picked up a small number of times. The CDR3 spells CAISESNQIVIYEQYF. CDR3 DNA: TGTGCCATCAGTGAGTCGAATCAGATAGTAATTTACGAGCAGTACTTC. V gene TRBV10-3 combines with J gene TRBJ2-7; D uncertain. The germline CDR1 and CDR2 sequences are ENHRY and SYGVKD. Trimming removed 0 bases from V and 4 bases from J, with 16 bases in between. This CDR3 is 16 amino acids long.